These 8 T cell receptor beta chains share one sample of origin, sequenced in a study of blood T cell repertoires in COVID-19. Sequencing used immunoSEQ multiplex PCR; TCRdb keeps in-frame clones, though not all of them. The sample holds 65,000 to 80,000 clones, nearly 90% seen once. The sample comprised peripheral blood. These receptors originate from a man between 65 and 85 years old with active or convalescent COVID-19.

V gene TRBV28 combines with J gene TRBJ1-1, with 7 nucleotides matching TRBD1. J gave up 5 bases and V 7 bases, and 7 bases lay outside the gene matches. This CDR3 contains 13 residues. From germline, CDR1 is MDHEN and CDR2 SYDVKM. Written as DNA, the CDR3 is TGTGCCAGCATCTTAGGGGGCCGGACTGAAGCTTTCTTT. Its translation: CASILGGRTEAFF.

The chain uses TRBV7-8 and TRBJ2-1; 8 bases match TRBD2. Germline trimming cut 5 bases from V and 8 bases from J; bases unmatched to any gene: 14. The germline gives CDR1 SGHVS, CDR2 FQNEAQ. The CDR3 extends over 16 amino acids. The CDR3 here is CASSRDGTSGGDEQFF. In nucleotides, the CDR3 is TGTGCCAGCAGCCGAGATGGGACATCGGGGGGGGATGAGCAGTTCTTC.

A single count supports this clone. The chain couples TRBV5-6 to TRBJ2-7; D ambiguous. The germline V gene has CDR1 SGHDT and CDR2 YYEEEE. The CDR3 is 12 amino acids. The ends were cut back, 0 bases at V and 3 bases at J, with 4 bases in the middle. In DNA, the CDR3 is TGTGCCAGCAGCTTGGGCGACTACGAGCAGTACTTC. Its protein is CASSLGDYEQYF.

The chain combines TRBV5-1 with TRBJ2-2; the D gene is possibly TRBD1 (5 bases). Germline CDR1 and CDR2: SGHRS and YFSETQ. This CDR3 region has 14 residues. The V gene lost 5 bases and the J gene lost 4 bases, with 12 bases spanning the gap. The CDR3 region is CASSDNGATGELFF. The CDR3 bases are TGCGCCAGCAGTGACAATGGGGCCACCGGGGAGCTGTTTTTT.

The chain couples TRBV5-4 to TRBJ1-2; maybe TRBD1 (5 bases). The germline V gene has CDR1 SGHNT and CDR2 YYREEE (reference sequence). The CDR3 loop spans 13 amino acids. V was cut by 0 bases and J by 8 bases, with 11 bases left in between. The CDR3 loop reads CASSLGQREGYTF. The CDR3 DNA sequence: TGTGCCAGCAGCTTGGGACAGCGAGAGGGCTACACCTTC.

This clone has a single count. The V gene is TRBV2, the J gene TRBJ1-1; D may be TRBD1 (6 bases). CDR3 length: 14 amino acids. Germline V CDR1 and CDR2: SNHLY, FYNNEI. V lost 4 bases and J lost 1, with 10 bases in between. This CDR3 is CASSVGGPNTEAFF. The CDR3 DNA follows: TGTGCCAGCAGTGTTGGGGGCCCGAACACTGAAGCTTTCTTT.

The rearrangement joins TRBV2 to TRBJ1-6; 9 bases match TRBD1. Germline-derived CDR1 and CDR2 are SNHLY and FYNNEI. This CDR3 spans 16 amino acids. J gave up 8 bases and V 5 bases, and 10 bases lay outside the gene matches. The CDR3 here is CASSTQGATTYSPLHF. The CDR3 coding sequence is TGTGCCAGCAGTACACAGGGGGCTACCACCTATTCACCCCTCCACTTT.

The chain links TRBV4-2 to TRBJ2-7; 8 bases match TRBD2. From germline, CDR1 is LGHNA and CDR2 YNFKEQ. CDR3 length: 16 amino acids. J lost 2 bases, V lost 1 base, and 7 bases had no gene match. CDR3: CASSQVETSEPYEQYF. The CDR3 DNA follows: TGTGCCAGCAGCCAAGTCGAGACTAGCGAACCCTACGAGCAGTACTTC.